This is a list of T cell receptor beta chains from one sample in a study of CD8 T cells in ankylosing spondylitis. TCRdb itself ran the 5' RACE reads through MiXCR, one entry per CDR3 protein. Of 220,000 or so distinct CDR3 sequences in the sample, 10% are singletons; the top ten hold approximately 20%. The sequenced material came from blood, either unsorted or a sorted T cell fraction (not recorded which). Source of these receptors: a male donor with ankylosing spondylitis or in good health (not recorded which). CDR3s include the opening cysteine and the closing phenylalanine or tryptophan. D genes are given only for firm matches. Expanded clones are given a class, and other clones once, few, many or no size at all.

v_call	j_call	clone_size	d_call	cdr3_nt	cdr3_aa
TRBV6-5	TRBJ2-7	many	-	TGTGCCAGCAGTAGTCACAGCTACGAGCAGTACTTC	CASSSHSYEQYF
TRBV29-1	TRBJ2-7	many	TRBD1	TGCAGCGTTGAAAGGGGACAGGGGGCTTCAAACGAGCAGTACTTC	CSVERGQGASNEQYF
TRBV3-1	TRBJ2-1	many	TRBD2	TGTGCCAGCAGCCAAGTTCTAGCGGGGACCAGTGAGCAGTTCTTC	CASSQVLAGTSEQFF
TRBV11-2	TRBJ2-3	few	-	TGTGCCAGCAGCTTAAGGGGGGCTGTTAGCCCTAGCACAGATACGCAGTATTTT	CASSLRGAVSPSTDTQYF
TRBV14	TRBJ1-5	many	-	TGTGCCAGCAGCCAAGCAGGGACACGGCCCCAGCATTTT	CASSQAGTRPQHF
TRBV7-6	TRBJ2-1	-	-	TGTGCCAGCAGCTTAGCATCCACTAGCTTAAAGTTCTTC	CASSLASTSLKFF
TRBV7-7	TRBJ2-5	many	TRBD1	TGTGCTAGCAGCTGGGGACAGGACCAAGAGACCCAGTACTTC	CASSWGQDQETQYF
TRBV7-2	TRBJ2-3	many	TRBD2	TGTGCCAGCAGGTCTAGCGGGGGGCCTAGCACAGATACGCAGTATTTT	CASRSSGGPSTDTQYF
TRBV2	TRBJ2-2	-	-	TGTGCCAGCAGTCTGGGGCGACTAGGGGGATGGAACACCGGGGAGCTGTTTTTT	CASSLGRLGGWNTGELFF
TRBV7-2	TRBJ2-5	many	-	TGTGCCAGCAGCTTAGTGGGGTTTCAAGAGACCCAGTACTTC	CASSLVGFQETQYF
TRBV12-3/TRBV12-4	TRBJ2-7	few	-	TGTGCCAGCAGTGCCAGGGGAGGAAGCTACGAGCAGTACTTC	CASSARGGSYEQYF
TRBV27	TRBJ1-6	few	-	TGTGCCAGCAGGCGAGCGGGATCACCCCTCCACTTT	CASRRAGSPLHF
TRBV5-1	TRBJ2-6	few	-	TGCGCCAGCAGTAGATTAGGGACCGCCTCCTCTGGGGCCAACGTCCTGACTTTC	CASSRLGTASSGANVLTF
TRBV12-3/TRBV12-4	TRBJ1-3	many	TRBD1	TGTGCCAGCAGTTTAAGTGGACAGGGGATTGGAAACACCATATATTTT	CASSLSGQGIGNTIYF
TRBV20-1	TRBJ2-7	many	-	TGCAGCGCAGGCGAGAGGACGTCCTACGAGCAGTACTTC	CSAGERTSYEQYF
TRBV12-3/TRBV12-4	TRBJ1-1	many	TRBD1	TGTGCCAGCAGTGGACTGGACAGGGGGCAAGCTTTCTTT	CASSGLDRGQAFF
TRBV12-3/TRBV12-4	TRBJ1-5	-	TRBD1	TGTGCCAGCAGCGCGGGACAGGGGGCGGGTCAGCCCCAGCATTTT	CASSAGQGAGQPQHF
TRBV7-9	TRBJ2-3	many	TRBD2	TGTGCCAGCAGCCGGGGACTAGCGGAAACAGATACGCAGTATTTT	CASSRGLAETDTQYF
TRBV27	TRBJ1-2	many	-	TGTGCCAGCAGTTTGCGGTCACTTCCACCCTATGGCTACACCTTC	CASSLRSLPPYGYTF
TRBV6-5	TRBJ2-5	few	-	TGTGCCAGCAGTTCTACAGGGATTCAAGAGACCCAGTACTTC	CASSSTGIQETQYF
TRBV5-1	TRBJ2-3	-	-	TGCGCCAGCAGCTTGGAAACGGCCCCAGGGGCAGATACGCAGTATTTT	CASSLETAPGADTQYF
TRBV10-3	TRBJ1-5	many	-	TGTGCCATCGGGGTCAGAGGCGAAGGGAGCAATCAGCCCCAGCATTTT	CAIGVRGEGSNQPQHF
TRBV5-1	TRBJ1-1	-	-	TGCGCCAGCAGACAGGGAATAAGTCTCCCTGAAGCTTTCTTT	CASRQGISLPEAFF
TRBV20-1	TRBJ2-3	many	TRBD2	TGCAGTGCTAAGGGACTAGCGGGGGTCCAAAGTGGTTATTTT	CSAKGLAGVQSGYF
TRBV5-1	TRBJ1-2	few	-	TGCGCCAGCAGCTTGCCGACTAGTAACTATGGCTACACCTTC	CASSLPTSNYGYTF
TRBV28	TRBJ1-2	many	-	TGTGCCAGCAGTTTAGCAGTTAACTATGGCTACACCTTC	CASSLAVNYGYTF
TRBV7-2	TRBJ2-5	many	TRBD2	TGTGCCAGCAGAACACTAGCGGGGGCACAAGAGACCCAGTACTTC	CASRTLAGAQETQYF
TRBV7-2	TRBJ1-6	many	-	TGTGCCAGCAGCCTAACATGGGCTATCGGTGGATCACCCCTCCACTTT	CASSLTWAIGGSPLHF